A single T cell receptor (beta chain) is shown here with its context. This clone was found once. What antigen it recognizes has not been identified. Base qualities are not recorded, but no much larger clone differs from it by a single base. The data stem from a study of cytomegalovirus exposure and HLA in healthy donors (dated by TCRdb to about 2017). For context, the study as a whole: In an earlier analysis of approximately 500 of the donors, 276 Gb of sequence data and 100 million or so unique TCR beta sequences from about 179 million T cells were reported. Among the roughly 400 genotyped donors, roughly 80% belonged to the genetic ancestry cluster associated with self-reported Caucasian donors. A later genetic analysis took genome-wide SNP genotypes for 398 of the 666 donors and used that subset as a discovery cohort. All discovery cohort repertoires had been generated on a single sequencing platform. The study aimed to test whether signatures of past pathogen exposure could be identified by cataloging public T cell receptors. Roughly 310 gigabases of sequencing data and approximately 85 million unique TCR sequences were included in an early release covering 550 to 650 HLA-typed donors. In the later analysis, no new phenotypic data were used to find candidate immune exposures; instead, reliance was placed on TCR beta sequences and their occurrence across donors. HLA typing included class I and class II loci at four-digit resolution. Typing coverage varied by locus: roughly 629-630 donors for A, B, C, DRB1 and DQB1; approximately 500 for DQA1; around 610 for DPA1; approximately 470 for DPB1. The study combined high-throughput TCR immunosequencing, statistical association of individual TCRs with disease status, and machine learning to predict cytomegalovirus infection status. A handful of DR-DQ haplotypes were handled as single units for association and clustering because linkage in the cohort was strong. Among around 400 genotyped donors of the cohort, an average of around 240,000 unique TCR beta nucleotide sequences were sequenced per donor, approximately 20% of them non-productive. Using immunosequencing, the study profiled T cell repertoires from fewer than 850 subjects and related those repertoires to cytomegalovirus serostatus. A later analysis re-examined previously published TCR beta repertoires from over 500 donors and added high-resolution HLA genotyping to investigate patterns of TCR occurrence. An earlier analysis of 587 of the donors applied high-throughput TCR beta sequencing to assess whether each TCR beta V gene segment acted as functional or pseudogenic. A separate validation cohort of 100 to 150 different subjects was used in addition to the approximately 700-subject first cohort. Donor age, sex, ethnicity and CMV serostatus were compiled alongside the repertoire data. The full study reports these points: The presence/absence analyses assumed that sequencing depth was roughly uniform across donors, and that assumption may not be true. A later analysis associated roughly 17,000 TCR beta sequences with specific HLA alleles at a false discovery rate of 0.05. In vitro tests confirmed that a few of the cytomegalovirus-associated TCR beta chains recognize cytomegalovirus antigens. Most TCR sequences were observed very rarely across donors, whereas some public TCRs were present in many individuals. According to a later analysis, TCR association rates differed among HLA loci, with DRB1 alleles showing the most associated TCRs and HLA-C alleles showing the fewest. For the cohort, immune exposure information was limited to CMV serostatus. Several of the top co-occurrence clusters appeared to be linked to parvovirus B19, influenza, CMV and Epstein-Barr virus, according to a later analysis. In a later analysis, most CMV-associated TCR beta chains were found to appear HLA-restricted, with HLA associations seemingly driven largely by CMV exposure. In an earlier analysis of a few hundred of the donors, most TCR beta V segments were observed in productive rearrangements about 90% or about 30% of the time, broadly matching IMGT annotations. A further reported finding was that TCR beta sequences accurately predicted the HLA-A and HLA-B alleles for most subjects in the first cohort. According to the authors, the approach could potentially be generalized to other disease states and immunological phenotypes. In the study, about 150 TCR beta chains were listed as associated with cytomegalovirus. Because counts were too low, roughly 16 rarely observed V segments, including chromosome 9 orphons, were left out of the earlier analysis of over 550 of the donors. In a later genetic analysis, fewer N-insertions in productive TCRs were reported among donors in an Asian-associated ancestry cluster than the 666-donor mean. Because some donors lacked HLA typing at each locus, the association tests relied only on the typed subset. The classifier was reported to diagnose cytomegalovirus status with high specificity and sensitivity in both the original and validation cohorts. Some IMGT-functional V segments, including TRBV6-2 and TRBV6-3, could not be told apart with the 87-base-pair reads, so those segments were excluded. A cluster of highly shared sequence variants was judged likely to represent a technical artifact of the sequencing pipeline. In a later genetic analysis, a missense DCLRE1C variant was associated with V-gene and J-gene trimming of TCR beta chains, and the association was replicated in an independent cohort. A later analysis found that HLA-associated TCR beta chains were more clonally expanded and had lower generation probabilities than equally common non-associated chains. In this cohort, only TCR beta chains were sequenced, and detectable features were limited by the absence of alpha or paired-chain data. Strong co-occurrence of HLA alleles, especially DR and DQ, made assigning TCR associations to individual alleles difficult. Linkage disequilibrium might explain the correlated functional status among segregating V segments, but an unknown experimental factor could not be excluded.

The CDR3 measures 15 amino acids from cysteine to phenylalanine. Only the CDR3 DNA stays, 45 bases, in frame from base 1. The V end loses 1 base and the J end loses 1 base, and a stretch of 7 bases separates them. Looking up the germline V gene yields CDR1 SGHTA and CDR2 FQGNSA. Receptors were amplified or captured by the immunoSEQ multiplex PCR assay. For the multiplex PCR, a mixture combining 60 forward primers for TCR Vbeta segments and 13 reverse primers for TCR Jbeta segments was used. Amplification of the CDR3 region of rearranged TCR beta genes was performed with a multiplex PCR assay on genomic DNA. On the Illumina HiSeq System, the amplified TCR beta libraries were sequenced as 87-base-pair reads. Per the original workflow: Across the 600 to 700 repertoires, a later analysis counted tens of millions of unique TCR beta chains, 9.5 million to 13 million of which were shared by at least two donors. Raw reads were error-corrected and collapsed into unique sequences by a nearest-neighbor algorithm in which closely related sequences were merged to remove PCR and sequencing errors. To assign V, D and J gene segments, CDR3 sequences were aligned to IMGT reference sequences. For a sequence to be retained, at least a six-nucleotide match to both a V gene segment and a J gene segment was required. Rearrangements were called productive when the CDR3 lacked stop codons and stayed in frame with V and J; all others were non-productive. CDR3 was defined according to IMGT convention as the region running from the second conserved V-encoded cysteine to the conserved J-encoded phenylalanine. In an earlier analysis of approximately 500 of the donors, sequences lacking an unambiguous match to a single V gene segment were excluded. An earlier analysis of fewer than 650 of the donors classified V segments as functional when productive rearrangements were above 56.7% and as segregating when the standard deviation between donors was above 5%. A statistical classification framework was built to diagnose cytomegalovirus status from the catalog of TCR beta chain sequences. V and J gene assignment, in a later analysis, came from comparing TCR nucleotide sequences with IMGT/GENE-DB human TR gene sequences. In a later analysis, CDR3 sequences and most-parsimonious VDJ recombination scenarios were assigned using the TCRdist pipeline. In a later analysis, each TCR beta chain was defined by its CDR3 amino acid sequence together with its V-gene family, and reads lacking a unique V-gene family were excluded. To address suspected cross-contamination and a sequencing artifact, a later analysis removed 450 to 700 highly shared, low-generation-probability nucleotide sequences. For each public chain, a later analysis derived a clonal expansion index from normalized ranks of inferred template counts within each repertoire. In a later analysis, generation probabilities were computed with a VDJ recombination model fitted to out-of-frame rearrangements, and the resulting probabilities were checked against IGoR. Hypergeometric tests were used in a later analysis to score TCR-TCR, TCR-HLA and TCR-CMV co-occurrence, with a repertoire-size bias correction applied to the TCR pairs. A later analysis estimated false discovery rates by permuting HLA or CMV assignments 20 times. In a later analysis, co-occurring TCRs were grouped using DBSCAN, with TCRdist sequence similarity added in when clustering inside HLA-allele-positive subsets. Repertoires with fewer than 30,000 or more than 120,000 public chains, plus five repertoires with anomalous nucleotide sharing, were excluded from co-occurrence clustering. Held by TCRdb, this immuneACCESS table contains in-frame sequences only and omits some clones. Under half of the omission traces to an unresolved V gene where checked; the cause of the rest is unknown. V and J calls and clone size are as listed in that table; D and trimming were resolved from the DNA. For this sample the table gives approximately 100,000 clones, of which roughly 82% were detected only once. 11% of the sample lies in the top ten.

The cohort comprised some 680 healthy bone marrow donors. At the time of sampling, every cohort member was nominally healthy, though immune exposures that went unrecorded were likely present. The donor tested CMV seropositive and was one of the 289 seropositive cohort members. A peripheral blood sample was collected from each donor, and TCR beta sequencing was performed on peripheral blood mononuclear cells. Genomic DNA extraction from the blood cell samples was performed with the Qiagen DNeasy Blood Extraction Kit. The rearranged segments are TRBV7-2 and TRBJ2-2, with a tentative D gene TRBD1 over 5 matching bases. What was sequenced was PBMCs. This clonotype was sampled from a middle-aged man in good health and CMV-seropositive. The DNA sequence reads TGTGCCAGCAGCTTAGGACAGATGAACACCGGGGAGCTGTTTTTT. Its protein is CASSLGQMNTGELFF.